The sequence of this T cell receptor (beta chain) was determined in a study of shared clonotypes between healthy human individuals. Study-wide context: Three plates were used per donor for CD4 naive, three for CD4 memory, two for CD8 naive and one for CD8 memory.

The method was immunoSEQ multiplex PCR; TCRdb's version includes in-frame clones alone and lacks a portion of them. The sample lists over 1.5 million clones; approximately 98% were seen once. Germline-derived CDR1 and CDR2 are KGHSH and LQKENI. V lost 1 base to trimming and J lost 6 bases, with 22 bases between them. The CDR3 has 18 residues. The receptor was isolated from a man aged 30-40 years in good health. Material: naive CD4+ T cells sorted from blood. The sample's subset: CD45RA+ positively selected. The chain recombines TRBV18 with TRBJ1-5, with D hard to call. The CDR3 DNA sequence: TGTGCCAGCTCACCACTTGGTAGTGCAGCCGGCCTGGGTCAGCCCCAGCATTTT. This gives the protein CASSPLGSAAGLGQPQHF.